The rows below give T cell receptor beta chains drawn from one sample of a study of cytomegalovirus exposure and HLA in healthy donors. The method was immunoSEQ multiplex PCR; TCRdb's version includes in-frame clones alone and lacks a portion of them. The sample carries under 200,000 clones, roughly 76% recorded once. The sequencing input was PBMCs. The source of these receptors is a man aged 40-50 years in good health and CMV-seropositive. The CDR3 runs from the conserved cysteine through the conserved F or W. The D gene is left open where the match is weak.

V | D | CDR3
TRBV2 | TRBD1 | CASPDRVTEAFF
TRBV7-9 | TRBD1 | CASSGPGTGGRSSYEQYF
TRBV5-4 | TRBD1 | CASSSGQGLETQYF
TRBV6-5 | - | CASRLLAERTEAFF
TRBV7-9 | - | CASTNAVHQYF
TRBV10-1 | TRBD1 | CASSESGDSQETQYF
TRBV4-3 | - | CASSQMFGDQPQHF
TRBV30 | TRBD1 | CAWSVPRQGRTEAFF
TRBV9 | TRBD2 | CASSVGGLAGGQETQYF
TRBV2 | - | CASSEHRSYQETQYF
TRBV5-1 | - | CASSRVLNTEAFF
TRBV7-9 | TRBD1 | CASSPRDREWGEAFF
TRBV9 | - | CASSRGNNSPLHF
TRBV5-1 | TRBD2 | CASSPLAGSSTDTQYF
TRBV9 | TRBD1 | CASSINLPGQGEQYF
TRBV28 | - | CASSFSGSFDEKLFF
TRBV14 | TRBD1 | CASSRKGAPGELFF
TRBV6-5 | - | CASSYSNGLYEQYF
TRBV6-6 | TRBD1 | CASSRQGRYGYTF
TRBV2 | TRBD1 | CASREGQGKLNEQFF
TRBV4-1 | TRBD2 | CASSSQTSGGHEQYF
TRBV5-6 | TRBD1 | CASRRDRDYYNEQFF
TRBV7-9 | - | CASSLNTLRLAEQYF
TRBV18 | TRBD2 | CASSLGFSGGTETQYF
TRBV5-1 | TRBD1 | CASSQDRDGYTF